This T cell receptor beta chain was sequenced for a study of a mutant IDH1 vaccine in newly diagnosed glioma. Points from the study as a whole: Most patients, about 93%, showed vaccine-induced immune responses. With respect to changes in top peripheral T cell clonotypes, pseudoprogression seemed unrelated.

As for time point: week 23, last vaccination. Each dose delivered 300 ug of mutant IDH1 20-mer peptide subcutaneously with imiquimod. There are 14 residues in the CDR3. Trimming left V 2 bases short and J 8 bases short, with 15 bases between. CDR1 is MNHEY and CDR2 is SVGAGI in the germline V gene. Method: immunoSEQ multiplex PCR; TCRdb's copy keeps in-frame clones and lacks some. The data contain over 35,000 clones, about four fifths of them singletons. This clone was seen once. Its cognate antigen is unknown. The source of this sequence is a man aged 35 to 55 with glioma. The source material was PBMCs, sampled from a glioma patient whose treatment included an IDH1 peptide vaccine. J is TRBJ1-2 and V is TRBV6-5; D unresolved. CDR3 in DNA: TGTGCCAGCAGTTACACCCTCGGACTAGGAGGCTACACCTTC. Encoded protein: CASSYTLGLGGYTF.